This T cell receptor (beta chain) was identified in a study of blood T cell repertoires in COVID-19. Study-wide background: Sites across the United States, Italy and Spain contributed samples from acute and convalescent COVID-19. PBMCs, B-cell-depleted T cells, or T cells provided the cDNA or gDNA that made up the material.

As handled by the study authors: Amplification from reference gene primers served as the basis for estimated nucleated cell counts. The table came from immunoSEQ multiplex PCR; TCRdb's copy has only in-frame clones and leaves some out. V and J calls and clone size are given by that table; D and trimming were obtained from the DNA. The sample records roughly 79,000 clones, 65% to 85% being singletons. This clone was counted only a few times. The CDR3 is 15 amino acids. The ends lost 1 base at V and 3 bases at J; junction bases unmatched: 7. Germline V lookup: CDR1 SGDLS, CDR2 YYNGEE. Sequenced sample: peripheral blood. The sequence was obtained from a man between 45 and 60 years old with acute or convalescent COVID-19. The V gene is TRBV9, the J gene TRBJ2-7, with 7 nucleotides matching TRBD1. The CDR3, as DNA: TGTGCCAGCAGCGTAAGTGGGAGACAGGGCTACGAGCAGTACTTC. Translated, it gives CASSVSGRQGYEQYF.